A single sample is the source of the 22 T cell receptor beta chains below, sequenced in a study of liver allograft versus peripheral blood T cells. Across the whole study: Hepatic allograft T cell receptor repertoires were evaluated relative to those present in recipients' peripheral blood.

TCRdb re-called the reads through MiXCR, storing one row per CDR3 protein. The table records fewer than 15,000 distinct CDR3 sequences, about 20% of them present only once. The source is a human patient who had a liver transplant. Some T cells may be supplied by the graft donor.

The chain combines TRBV20-1 with TRBJ2-7, with 8 bases identical to TRBD1. In germline, CDR1 is DFQATT, CDR2 SNEGSKA (reference sequence). CDR3 length: 14 amino acids. J was trimmed by 6 bases and V by 6 bases; bases with no gene match: 13. CDR3 sequence: CSAKESQGAGEQYF. CDR3 nucleotide sequence: TGCAGTGCCAAAGAGAGCCAGGGGGCGGGCGAGCAGTACTTC.

This clonotype has at least ten counts. V is TRBV12-3 or TRBV12-4 and J is TRBJ1-1; D gene ambiguous. V shed 2 bases and J shed 5 bases, with 9 bases lying between them. CDR3 length equals 13 residues. CDR3 loop: CASSLKSLTEAFF. CDR3 in DNA: TGTGCCAGCAGTTTAAAATCCCTTACTGAAGCTTTCTTT.

The chain joins TRBV6-6 to TRBJ2-7, with D unclear. Trimming left V 7 bases short and J 0 bases short, with 16 bases between. Germline CDR1 MNHNY, CDR2 SVGAGI (reference sequence). The CDR3 runs to 15 residues. CDR3 bases: TGTGCCAGCACGGCAGAGCAGATTAGCTCCTACGAGCAGTACTTC. This sequence encodes CASTAEQISSYEQYF.

By share of the sample, this clonotype is medium-sized. V is TRBV7-2 and J is TRBJ2-4; TRBD1 agrees at 9 bases. After removal of 5 bases from V and 6 bases from J, the junction contained 11 bases not matched to a gene. The CDR3 is 16 amino acids. The germline V gene has CDR1 SGHTA and CDR2 FQGNSA. The CDR3, as DNA: TGTGCCAGCAGCCTTGGACAGGGGCCCTTCGCAAACATTCAGTACTTC. Translating it yields CASSLGQGPFANIQYF.

Only a few counts were recorded for this clonotype. The chain is built from TRBV7-9 and TRBJ2-7, with unresolved D. Germline CDR1 reads SEHNR; CDR2 reads FQNEAQ (reference sequence). V was cut by 3 bases and J by 3 bases, with 15 bases left in between. This CDR3 has 15 amino acids. The CDR3 here is CASSLTQLRSYEQYF. CDR3 nucleotide sequence: TGTGCCAGCAGCTTGACCCAACTACGGAGCTACGAGCAGTACTTC.

This chain links TRBV14 with TRBJ2-3; 7 bases map to TRBD2. J gave up 0 bases and V 4 bases, and 7 bases lay outside the gene matches. This CDR3 comprises 16 residues. Germline values: CDR1 SGHDN, CDR2 FVKESK. The CDR3 DNA reads as TGTGCCAGCAGCCCCCTAAGCGGGGTTAGCACAGATACGCAGTATTTT. Encoded protein: CASSPLSGVSTDTQYF.

The chain combines TRBV7-9 with TRBJ1-5; a weak D match, TRBD1 (6 bases). The V and J ends lost 1 base and 5 bases respectively, with 12 bases between them. This CDR3 spans 15 amino acids. Germline CDR1 is SEHNR and CDR2 is FQNEAQ (reference sequence). In nucleotides, the CDR3 is TGTGCCAGCAGCTTAGTAGGGACAAGATATCAGCCCCAGCATTTT. Its translation is CASSLVGTRYQPQHF.

This clonotype is termed medium-sized (0.01 to 0.1%). The chain recombines TRBV6-2 or TRBV6-3 with TRBJ2-7; 11 bases are a match to TRBD2. V gave up 2 bases and J gave up 4 bases; unmatched junction bases: 10. CDR1 and CDR2 from the germline V gene are MNHEY and SVGEGT. The CDR3 length is 17 residues. CDR3 in amino acids: CASSYKLAGGGRYEQYF. DNA for the CDR3: TGTGCCAGCAGTTACAAGCTAGCGGGAGGAGGTCGGTACGAGCAGTACTTC.

This clonotype was picked up many times. The chain uses TRBV27 and TRBJ1-2; TRBD1 aligns across 7 bases. V was clipped by 3 bases and J by 8 bases; unmatched bases: 12. This CDR3 region has 15 residues. CDR1 and CDR2 (germline): MNHEY, SMNVEV (reference sequence). The CDR3 sequence: CASSFSRQGGKGYTF. In nucleotides, the CDR3 is TGTGCCAGCAGTTTCTCAAGACAGGGCGGGAAAGGCTACACCTTC.

This clonotype was observed at least ten times. CDR3 nucleotides: TGTGCCAGCAGCTTAGAACACAACTATGGCTACACCTTC. Encoded protein: CASSLEHNYGYTF. The chain recombines TRBV11-1 with TRBJ1-2; D call uncertain. CDR1 is SGHAT and CDR2 is FQDESV in the germline V gene (reference sequence). Trimming cost V 1 base and J 2 bases, with 5 bases left between them. The CDR3 length is 13 residues.

The V call is TRBV6-2 or TRBV6-3, the J call TRBJ2-1, with 7 positions matching TRBD2. Trimming cost V 5 bases and J 4 bases; bases outside gene matches: 11. The germline V gene encodes CDR1 MNHEY and CDR2 SVGEGT. The length of the CDR3 is 16 residues. In nucleotides, the CDR3 is TGTGCCAGCAGTACGGGACTACCGCTACTATACAATGAGCAGTTCTTC. Translating it yields CASSTGLPLLYNEQFF.

In its sample, this clonotype was seen many times. The chain recombines TRBV5-6 with TRBJ1-4, with TRBD1 as a possible D gene (5 bases). The CDR3 loop spans 16 amino acids. CDR1 is SGHDT and CDR2 is YYEEEE in the germline V gene. V lost 0 bases to trimming and J lost 3 bases, with 12 bases between them. CDR3: CASSLGVGHPNEKLFF. The DNA of the CDR3 is TGTGCCAGCAGCTTGGGAGTGGGGCACCCTAATGAAAAACTGTTTTTT. Full variable domain (rest looked up from reference TRBV5-6 and TRBJ1-4): DAGVTQSPTHLIKTRGQQVTLRCSPKSGHDTVSWYQQALGQGPQFIFQYYEEEERQRGNFPDRFSGHQFPNYSSELNVNALLLGDSALYLCASSLGVGHPNEKLFFGSGTQLSVL.

The table lists this clonotype with a few counts. The chain is built from TRBV27 and TRBJ1-2; D unclear. Looked up from germline, CDR1 is MNHEY and CDR2 is SMNVEV (reference sequence). Trimming took 3 bases from V and 8 from J, leaving 13 bases between them. The CDR3 is 13 amino acids. The CDR3 spells CASSFTAGYGYTF. The CDR3 DNA sequence: TGTGCCAGCAGTTTCACCGCCGGGTACGGCTACACCTTC.

By share, this clonotype counts as medium-sized. V and J are TRBV29-1 and TRBJ1-1; tentative D call: TRBD1 (5 bases). The CDR3 spans 12 residues. Germline CDR1 reads SQVTM; CDR2 reads ANQGSEA. The V end lost 8 bases, the J end lost 2 bases, and 12 bases lay between the germline ends. CDR3: CSFRGVNTEAFF. In nucleotides, the CDR3 is TGCAGCTTCCGAGGGGTTAACACTGAAGCTTTCTTT.

This clonotype was seen more than once but under ten times. This rearrangement joins TRBV12-3 or TRBV12-4 to TRBJ1-6; tentatively, D is TRBD1 (5 bases). The CDR3 consists of 17 residues. The V end was cut by 6 bases, the J end by 0 bases, with 15 bases between. CDR3 region: CASRGGGFLSYNSPLHF. The CDR3 nucleotides read TGTGCCAGCAGGGGGGGAGGGTTTCTCTCCTATAATTCACCCCTCCACTTT.

This clonotype was observed many times. The chain couples TRBV7-2 to TRBJ1-1; D is unclear. V was pared by 3 bases and J by 5 bases, with 13 bases between. Germline values: CDR1 SGHTA, CDR2 FQGNSA. The CDR3 consists of 14 residues. The CDR3, as DNA: TGTGCCAGCAGCTTTGGTCTGGGATCAACTGAAGCTTTCTTT. The encoded protein is CASSFGLGSTEAFF.

A few counts support this clonotype. The chain combines TRBV28 with TRBJ1-3; no clear D. The CDR3 extends over 12 amino acids. CDR1 is MDHEN and CDR2 is SYDVKM in the germline V gene. V lost 4 bases, J lost 2 bases, and 3 bases lay in between. The CDR3 DNA follows: TGTGCCAGCAGTTCCGCTGGAAACACCATATATTTT. Translated, it gives CASSSAGNTIYF.

The rearrangement uses TRBV10-1 and TRBJ2-7; D possibly corresponds to TRBD1 (5 bases). Germline CDR1 WNHNN, CDR2 SYGVQD (reference sequence). V lost 8 bases, J lost 0 bases, and 14 bases lay in between. The CDR3 covers 14 residues. The CDR3 coding sequence is TGCGCCAGCGTCCGGACACGCAGCTCCTACGAGCAGTACTTC. Amino acid sequence: CASVRTRSSYEQYF.

CDR3 residues: CASTPGTGKSGANVLTF. DNA of the CDR3: TGTGCCAGCACCCCCGGGACAGGGAAGTCTGGGGCCAACGTCCTGACTTTC. The chain carries TRBV28 and TRBJ2-6, with 9 positions matching TRBD1. V lost 7 bases, J lost 1 base, and 8 bases stayed unmatched. This CDR3 spans 17 amino acids. Germline CDR1 reads MDHEN; CDR2 reads SYDVKM.

This clonotype was detected many times. The chain recombines TRBV27 with TRBJ2-7; D is undetermined. Trimming left V 6 bases short and J 6 bases short, with 12 bases between. This CDR3 is 12 amino acids long. Looked up from germline, CDR1 is MNHEY and CDR2 is SMNVEV (reference sequence). This CDR3 is CASRHLTGEQYF. The CDR3 DNA sequence: TGTGCCAGCAGACATCTGACTGGCGAGCAGTACTTC.

This clonotype is medium-sized in the sample. The chain employs TRBV7-2 and TRBJ1-1; D unresolved. V was clipped by 1 base and J by 1 base, with 7 bases between them. This CDR3 contains 14 residues. The germline CDR1 and CDR2 sequences are SGHTA and FQGNSA. The CDR3 loop is CASSLGGWNTEAFF. The CDR3 DNA follows: TGTGCCAGCAGCTTAGGAGGCTGGAACACTGAAGCTTTCTTT. Looking up the rest from reference TRBV7-2 and TRBJ1-1 gives the full variable domain: GAGVSQSPSNKVTEKGKDVELRCDPISGHTALYWYRQSLGQGLEFLIYFQGNSAPDKSGLPSDRFSAERTGGSVSTLTIQRTQQEDSAVYLCASSLGGWNTEAFFGQGTRLTVV.

The V gene is TRBV12-5, the J gene TRBJ2-5, with D perhaps TRBD1 (6 bases). The V gene's germline CDR1 is LGHNT and CDR2 FRNRAP. The CDR3 contains 15 residues. The DNA of the CDR3 is TGTGCCAGCAGTACGACAGGCCCTTTCCAAGAGACCCAGTACTTC. This codes for CASSTTGPFQETQYF.